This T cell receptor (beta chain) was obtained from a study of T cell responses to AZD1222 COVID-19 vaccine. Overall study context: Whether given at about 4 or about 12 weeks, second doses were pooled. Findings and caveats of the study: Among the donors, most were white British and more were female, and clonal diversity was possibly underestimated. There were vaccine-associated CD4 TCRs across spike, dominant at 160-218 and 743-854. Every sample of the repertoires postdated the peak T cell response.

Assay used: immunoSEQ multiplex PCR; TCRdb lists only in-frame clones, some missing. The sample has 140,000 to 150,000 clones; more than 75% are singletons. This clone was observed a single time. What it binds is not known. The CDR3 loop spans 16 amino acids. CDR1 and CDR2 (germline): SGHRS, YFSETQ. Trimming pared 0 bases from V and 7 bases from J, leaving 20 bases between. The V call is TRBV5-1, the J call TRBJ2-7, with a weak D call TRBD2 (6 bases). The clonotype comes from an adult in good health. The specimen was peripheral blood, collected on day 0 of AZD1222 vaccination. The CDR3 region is CASSLGLGLMGGEQYF. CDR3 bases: TGCGCCAGCAGCTTGGGCCTAGGACTTATGGGGGGAGAGCAGTACTTC.